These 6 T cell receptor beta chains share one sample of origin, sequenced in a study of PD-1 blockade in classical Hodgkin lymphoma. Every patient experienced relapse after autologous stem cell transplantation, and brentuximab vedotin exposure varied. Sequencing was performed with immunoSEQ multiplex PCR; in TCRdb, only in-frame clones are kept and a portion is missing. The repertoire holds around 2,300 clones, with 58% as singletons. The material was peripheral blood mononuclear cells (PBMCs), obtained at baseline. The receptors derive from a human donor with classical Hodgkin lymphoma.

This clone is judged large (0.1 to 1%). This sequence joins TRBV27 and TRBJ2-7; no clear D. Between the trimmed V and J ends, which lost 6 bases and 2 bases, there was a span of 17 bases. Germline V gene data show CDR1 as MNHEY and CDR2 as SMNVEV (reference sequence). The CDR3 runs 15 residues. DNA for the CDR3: TGTGCCAGCAGGGACCCATCTAGGGCCACCTACGAGCAGTACTTC. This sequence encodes CASRDPSRATYEQYF.

Here the CDR3 DNA reads TGTGCCAGCAGCCTGCCCGGGACGGCGAGCTCCTACGAGCAGTACTTC. It translates to CASSLPGTASSYEQYF. The chain combines TRBV5-4 with TRBJ2-7, with D possibly called TRBD1 or TRBD2 (5 bases each). The CDR3 contains 16 residues. V was shortened by 4 bases and J by 0 bases, with 17 bases between the two germline ends. CDR1 SGHNT and CDR2 YYREEE come from the germline V gene (reference sequence).

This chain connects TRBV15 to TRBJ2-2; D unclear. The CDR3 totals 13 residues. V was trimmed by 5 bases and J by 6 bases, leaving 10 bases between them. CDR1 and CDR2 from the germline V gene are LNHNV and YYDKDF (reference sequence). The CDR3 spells CATSPRLAGELFF. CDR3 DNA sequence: TGTGCCACCAGCCCCCGCTTGGCCGGGGAGCTGTTTTTT.

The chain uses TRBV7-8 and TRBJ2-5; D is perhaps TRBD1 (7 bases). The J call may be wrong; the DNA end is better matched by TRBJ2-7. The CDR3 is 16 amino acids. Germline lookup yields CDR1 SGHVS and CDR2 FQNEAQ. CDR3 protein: CASSLWQGGSLYEQYF. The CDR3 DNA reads TGTGCCAGCAGCTTATGGCAGGGGGGATCTCTCTACGAGCAGTACTTC.

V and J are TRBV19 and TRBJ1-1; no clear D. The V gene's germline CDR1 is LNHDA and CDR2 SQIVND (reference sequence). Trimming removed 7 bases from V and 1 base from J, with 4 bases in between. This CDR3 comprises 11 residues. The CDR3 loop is CASKGNTEAFF. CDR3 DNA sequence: TGTGCCAGTAAAGGGAACACTGAAGCTTTCTTT.

DNA of the CDR3: TGTGCCAGCAGTGAAGCGACCCTCACTGAAGCTTTCTTT. Translation gives CASSEATLTEAFF. The rearrangement links TRBV6-1 to TRBJ1-1, with D hard to call. The CDR3 is 13 residues long. Germline assignment: CDR1 MNHNS and CDR2 SASEGT. V was cut by 0 bases and J by 4 bases, with 6 bases left in between.